The 8 T cell receptor beta chains below come from one sample, sequenced in a study of blood T cells in healthy people across ages. The authors ran a second PCR of roughly 6 to 12 cycles using a sample-barcoded 5' primer and a J-beta primer mix. Each CDR3 protein gets one entry after TCRdb re-called the 5' RACE reads with MiXCR. The repertoire holds about 1.4 million distinct CDR3 sequences, with approximately 63% as singletons. Input material: blood. The origin of the receptors is a man younger than 35 in good health.

This clonotype was seen a handful of times. V usage is TRBV4-1 and J usage is TRBJ1-6; tentatively, D is TRBD1 (6 bases). With 0 bases removed from V and 9 bases from J, the gap between germline ends came to 15 bases. This CDR3 spans 16 amino acids. The germline V gene has CDR1 MGHRA and CDR2 YSYEKL. The CDR3 reads CASSQEGAGVTSPLHF. DNA for the CDR3: TGCGCCAGCAGCCAAGAAGGCGCAGGGGTGACTTCACCCCTCCACTTT.

This clonotype was seen only a few times. V gene TRBV9 combines with J gene TRBJ2-7; TRBD1 aligns across 7 bases. Germline assignment: CDR1 SGDLS and CDR2 YYNGEE. This CDR3 is 15 amino acids long. With V trimmed by 0 bases and J by 2 bases, 5 bases remained unmatched. Here the CDR3 DNA reads TGTGCCAGCAGCGTAGAAAGGGACAGCACCTACGAGCAGTACTTC. This gives the protein CASSVERDSTYEQYF.

The chain recombines TRBV6-2 or TRBV6-3 with TRBJ1-2; 7 nucleotides agree with TRBD1. Germline CDR1 and CDR2: MNHEY and SVGEGT. This CDR3 has 13 amino acids. V shed 5 bases and J 2 bases; nucleotides not matched to a gene: 2. DNA of the CDR3: TGTGCCAGCAGTCAGGGGGTGAACTATGGCTACACCTTC. It codes for CASSQGVNYGYTF.

This clonotype came up a few times. V and J are TRBV7-9 and TRBJ2-1; D perhaps matches TRBD1 (5 bases). Germline CDR1 reads SEHNR; CDR2 reads FQNEAQ (reference sequence). V was shortened by 5 bases and J by 7 bases, with 15 bases between the two germline ends. This CDR3 region has 14 residues. The CDR3 loop is CASSPSPRGNEQFF. In nucleotides, the CDR3 is TGTGCCAGCAGCCCGTCCCCTAGGGGTAATGAGCAGTTCTTC.

V usage is TRBV12-3 or TRBV12-4 and J usage is TRBJ1-2, with 8 bases lining up with TRBD1. V shed 1 base and J 4 bases; nucleotides not matched to a gene: 5. The CDR3 is 15 amino acids. CDR3 DNA sequence: TGTGCCAGCAGTTTAGGGGGGACAGGAGGCTATGGCTACACCTTC. This translates into CASSLGGTGGYGYTF.

This clonotype was detected a few times. The chain links TRBV25-1 to TRBJ1-4; weak D call: TRBD1 (6 bases). Trimming removed 4 bases from V and 6 bases from J, with 18 bases in between. This CDR3 contains 16 residues. Germline V gives CDR1 MGHDK, CDR2 SYGVNS. CDR3 in DNA: TGTGCCAGCAGTGTAGAGGGGGTCCCCTTGGATGAAAAACTGTTTTTT. Protein sequence: CASSVEGVPLDEKLFF. The entire variable domain, with the rest obtained from reference TRBV25-1 and TRBJ1-4, is as follows: EADIYQTPRYLVIGTGKKITLECSQTMGHDKMYWYQQDPGMELHLIHYSYGVNSTEKGDLSSESTVSRIRTEHFPLTLESARPSHTSQYLCASSVEGVPLDEKLFFGSGTQLSVL.

The V call is TRBV28, the J call TRBJ1-2; 9 bases agree with TRBD1. Germline V gives CDR1 MDHEN, CDR2 SYDVKM. The CDR3 loop spans 15 amino acids. V lost 6 bases, J lost 3 bases, and 8 bases stayed unmatched. In DNA form, the CDR3 reads TGTGCCAGCAGCCTCACAGGGGGCGACTACTATGGCTACACCTTC. Its translation: CASSLTGGDYYGYTF.

This clonotype was detected only once. No DNA is shown, since the ends of the CDR3 on it are uncertain; the CDR3 is the one TCRdb lists. The V and J genes are TRBV27 and TRBJ2-7; the listed D gene, TRBD2, was not tested against the DNA. The germline gives CDR1 MNHEY, CDR2 SMNVEV (reference sequence). The CDR3 is 15 residues long, counting both termini. CDR3 protein: CASSTVAGGSYEQYF.